The source of this TCR beta chain is a study of persistence of HIV-infected CD4 T cells. Sequencing used immunoSEQ version 4 in survey mode. This table comes from immunoSEQ multiplex PCR, and its TCRdb copy is limited to in-frame clones, with some not included. The sample consists of under 40,000 clones, 82% of them appearing once. A word on this clone: Its antigen is unidentified.

Germline V gene data show CDR1 as SGHNT and CDR2 as YYREEE (reference sequence). The ends lost 4 bases at V and 0 bases at J; junction bases unmatched: 13. The CDR3 is 19 amino acids. An overlapping HIV-1 Gag peptide pool stimulated these cells at approximately 0.91 ug/peptide/mL. Sorted nonresponding memory CD4+ T cells were CD40L-negative, CD69-negative, CD45RO-high. The chain has TRBV5-4 and TRBJ2-3; 11 nucleotides align to TRBD2. The specimen was CD4+ T cells sorted from PBMCs after roughly 18-hour stimulation, collected from a patient who received antiretroviral therapy. The receptor comes from an adult woman with HIV who was CMV-seropositive. The CDR3 DNA reads as TGTGCCAGCAGCCCCCCCGGGACTAGCGGTCCGACTAGCACAGATACGCAGTATTTT. It yields the protein CASSPPGTSGPTSTDTQYF. The full variable domain, rest sourced from reference TRBV5-4 and TRBJ2-3, is ETGVTQSPTHLIKTRGQQVTLRCSSQSGHNTVSWYQQALGQGPQFIFQYYREEENGRGNFPPRFSGLQFPNYSSELNVNALELDDSALYLCASSPPGTSGPTSTDTQYFGPGTRLTVL.